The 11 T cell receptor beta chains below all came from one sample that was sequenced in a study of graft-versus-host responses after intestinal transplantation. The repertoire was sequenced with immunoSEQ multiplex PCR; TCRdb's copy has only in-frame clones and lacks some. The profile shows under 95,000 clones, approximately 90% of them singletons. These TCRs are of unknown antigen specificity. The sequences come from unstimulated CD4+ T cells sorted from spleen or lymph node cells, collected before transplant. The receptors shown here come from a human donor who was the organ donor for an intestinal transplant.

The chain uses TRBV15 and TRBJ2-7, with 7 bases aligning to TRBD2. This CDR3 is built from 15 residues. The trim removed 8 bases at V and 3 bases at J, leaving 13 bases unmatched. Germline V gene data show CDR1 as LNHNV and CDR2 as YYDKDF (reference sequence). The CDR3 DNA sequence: TGTGCCACCCAACGCCGGGGGGTCGATAACTACGAGCAGTACTTC. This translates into CATQRRGVDNYEQYF.

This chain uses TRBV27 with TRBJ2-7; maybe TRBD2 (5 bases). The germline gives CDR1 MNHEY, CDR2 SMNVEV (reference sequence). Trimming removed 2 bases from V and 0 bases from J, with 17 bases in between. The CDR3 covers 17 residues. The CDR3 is CASSLKTPDWDSYEQYF. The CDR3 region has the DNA TGTGCCAGCAGTTTAAAGACGCCGGACTGGGACTCCTACGAGCAGTACTTC.

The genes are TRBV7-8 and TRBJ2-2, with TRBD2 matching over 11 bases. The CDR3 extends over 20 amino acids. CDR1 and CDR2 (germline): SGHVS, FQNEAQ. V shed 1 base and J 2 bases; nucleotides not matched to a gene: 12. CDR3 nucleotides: TGTGCCAGCAGCTTAGGACGTACTAGCGGGAGTATCAAAAACACCGGGGAGCTGTTTTTT. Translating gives CASSLGRTSGSIKNTGELFF.

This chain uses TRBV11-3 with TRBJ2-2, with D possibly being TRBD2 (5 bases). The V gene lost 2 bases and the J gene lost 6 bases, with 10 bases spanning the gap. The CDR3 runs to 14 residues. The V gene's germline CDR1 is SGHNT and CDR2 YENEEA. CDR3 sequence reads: CASSLSGNAGELFF. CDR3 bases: TGTGCCAGCAGCTTAAGCGGAAACGCCGGGGAGCTGTTTTTT.

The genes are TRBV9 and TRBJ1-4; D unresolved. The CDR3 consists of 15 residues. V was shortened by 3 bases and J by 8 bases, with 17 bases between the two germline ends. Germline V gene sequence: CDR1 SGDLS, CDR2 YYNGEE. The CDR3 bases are TGTGCCAGCAGCGCCTACGGGTCGGCGAGGGAAAAACTGTTTTTT. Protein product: CASSAYGSAREKLFF.

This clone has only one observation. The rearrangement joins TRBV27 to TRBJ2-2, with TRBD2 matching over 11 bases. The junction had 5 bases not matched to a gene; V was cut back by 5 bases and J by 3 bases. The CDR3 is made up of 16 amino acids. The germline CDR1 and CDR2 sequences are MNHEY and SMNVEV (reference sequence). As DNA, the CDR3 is TGTGCCAGCAGTCCGTTAGCGGGAGGGCACACCGGGGAGCTGTTTTTT. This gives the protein CASSPLAGGHTGELFF.

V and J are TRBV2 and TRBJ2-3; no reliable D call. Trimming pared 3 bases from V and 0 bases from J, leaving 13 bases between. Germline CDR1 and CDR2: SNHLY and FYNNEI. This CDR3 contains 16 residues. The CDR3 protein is CASSEATPYSTDTQYF. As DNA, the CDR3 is TGTGCCAGCAGTGAGGCGACTCCTTATAGCACAGATACGCAGTATTTT.

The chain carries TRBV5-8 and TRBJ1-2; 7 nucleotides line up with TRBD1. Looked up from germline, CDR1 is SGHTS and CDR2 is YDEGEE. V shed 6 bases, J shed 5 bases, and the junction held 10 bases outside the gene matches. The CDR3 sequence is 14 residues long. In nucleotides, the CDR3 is TGTGCCAGCACCCCTCCCGGGACAGCATATGGCTACACCTTC. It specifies CASTPPGTAYGYTF.

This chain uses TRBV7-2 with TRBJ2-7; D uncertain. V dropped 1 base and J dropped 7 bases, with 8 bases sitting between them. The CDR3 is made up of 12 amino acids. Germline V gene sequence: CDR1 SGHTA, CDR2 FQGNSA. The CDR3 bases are TGTGCCAGCAGCTTAGATCTGCGGGAGCAGTACTTC. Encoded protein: CASSLDLREQYF.

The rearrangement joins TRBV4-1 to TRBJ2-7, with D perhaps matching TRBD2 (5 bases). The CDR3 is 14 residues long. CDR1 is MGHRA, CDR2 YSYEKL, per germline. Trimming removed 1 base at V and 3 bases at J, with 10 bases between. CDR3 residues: CASSQGGSVYEQYF. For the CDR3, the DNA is TGCGCCAGCAGCCAAGGCGGTAGCGTCTACGAGCAGTACTTC.

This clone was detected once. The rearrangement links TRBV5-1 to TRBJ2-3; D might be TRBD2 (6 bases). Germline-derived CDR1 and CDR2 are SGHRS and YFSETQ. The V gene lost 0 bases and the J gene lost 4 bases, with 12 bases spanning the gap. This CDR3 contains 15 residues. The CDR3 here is CASSLGSSGADTQYF. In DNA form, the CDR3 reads TGCGCCAGCAGCTTGGGTTCTTCGGGGGCAGATACGCAGTATTTT.